Following are 26 T cell receptor beta chains from one sample sequenced in a study of blood T cell repertoires in COVID-19. The method was immunoSEQ multiplex PCR; TCRdb's version includes in-frame clones alone and lacks a portion of them. The data show hundreds of thousands of clones, just under 90% seen once. The source material was PBMCs or T cells enriched from blood (not recorded which). The receptors come from a woman aged 45-59 years who had recovered from COVID-19.

The rearrangement uses TRBV18 and TRBJ1-2; D is perhaps TRBD1 (6 bases). The length of the CDR3 is 14 residues. The germline V gene has CDR1 KGHSH and CDR2 LQKENI. V lost 1 base to trimming and J lost 7 bases, with 13 bases between them. CDR3 bases: TGTGCCAGCTCACCACAGCAACAGGGAGCTGGCTACACCTTC. Encoded protein: CASSPQQQGAGYTF.

The chain carries TRBV5-1 and TRBJ2-3; D may be TRBD2 (7 bases). Germline CDR1 reads SGHRS; CDR2 reads YFSETQ. Trimming left V 1 base short and J 6 bases short, with 18 bases between. This CDR3 contains 16 residues. CDR3 sequence (DNA): TGCGCCAGCAGCTTGACGGGGGGCCCCCAGGAGGATACGCAGTATTTT. This translates into CASSLTGGPQEDTQYF.

The genes are TRBV5-1 and TRBJ2-5; TRBD2 agrees at 7 bases. CDR1 is SGHRS, CDR2 YFSETQ, per germline. This CDR3 comprises 14 residues. V lost 4 bases to trimming and J lost 5 bases; unmatched junction nucleotides: 8. In nucleotides, the CDR3 is TGCGCCAGCAGCCCGATGACTAGCTCGGAGACCCAGTACTTC. This codes for CASSPMTSSETQYF.

The V gene is TRBV21-1, the J gene TRBJ1-1. TRBV21-1 counts as a pseudogene. The CDR3 contains 15 residues. CDR3 bases: TGTGCCAGCAGCATTTTATCGGTGAGGGACACTGAAGCTTTCTTT. This gives the protein CASSILSVRDTEAFF.

J is TRBJ2-1 and V is TRBV6-4; 8 nucleotides align to TRBD2. The V gene end was trimmed by 2 bases and the J gene end by 6 bases; junction bases not matched to a gene: 6. This CDR3 spans 15 amino acids. Per the germline V gene, CDR1 is MRHNA and CDR2 is SNTAGT. Here the CDR3 reads CASSDLGGGPNEQFF. The DNA of the CDR3 is TGTGCCAGCAGTGACCTGGGCGGGGGGCCCAATGAGCAGTTCTTC.

The chain employs TRBV7-8 and TRBJ2-7, with D tentatively TRBD2 (5 bases). Germline CDR1 and CDR2: SGHVS and FQNEAQ. CDR3 length: 16 residues. Trimming removed 5 bases from V and 2 bases from J, with 19 bases in between. The CDR3 loop is CASSHGTRGITYEQYF. CDR3 DNA: TGTGCCAGCAGCCACGGAACGAGAGGGATCACCTACGAGCAGTACTTC.

This chain joins TRBV19 and TRBJ2-3; D uncertain. V shed 3 bases and J shed 6 bases, with 13 bases lying between them. The germline V gene has CDR1 LNHDA and CDR2 SQIVND (reference sequence). The CDR3 totals 14 residues. Here the CDR3 DNA reads TGTGCCAGTAGTATTTCCACGCGTACGGATACGCAGTATTTT. It is translated as CASSISTRTDTQYF.

V and J are TRBV18 and TRBJ2-2, with 8 bases that match TRBD1. The CDR3 runs to 14 residues. Germline values: CDR1 KGHSH, CDR2 LQKENI. The trim removed 3 bases at V and 5 bases at J, leaving 2 bases unmatched. This CDR3 reads CASSPRTGTGELFF. The CDR3 DNA follows: TGTGCCAGCTCACCCAGGACAGGGACCGGGGAGCTGTTTTTT.

V gene TRBV4-3 combines with J gene TRBJ2-1; TRBD2 is a possible D gene (5 bases). The CDR3 spans 16 residues. The ends were cut back, 4 bases at V and 0 bases at J, with 13 bases in the middle. Germline V gene lookup returns CDR1 LGHNA and CDR2 YSLEER. The CDR3 nucleotides read TGCGCCAGCAGCCCGGGGTCGGGGAACTCCTACAATGAGCAGTTCTTC. Its protein product is CASSPGSGNSYNEQFF.

The rearrangement uses TRBV10-3 and TRBJ1-2; tentatively, D is TRBD1 (6 bases). The V gene lost 2 bases and the J gene lost 7 bases, with 11 bases spanning the gap. Germline-derived CDR1 and CDR2 are ENHRY and SYGVKD. This CDR3 region has 13 residues. In DNA form, the CDR3 reads TGTGCCATCAGTGAGGACAGGAAGGGTGGCTACACCTTC. Translation gives CAISEDRKGGYTF.

V gene TRBV6-5 combines with J gene TRBJ1-2; the match to TRBD1 covers 8 bases. This CDR3 is 14 amino acids long. Trimming removed 6 bases from V and 2 bases from J; junction bases left unmatched: 5. Looked up from germline, CDR1 is MNHEY and CDR2 is SVGAGI. CDR3 DNA: TGTGCCAGCAGGGAGGGACAGGCGAACTATGGCTACACCTTC. It is translated as CASREGQANYGYTF.

The chain employs TRBV28 and TRBJ1-1, with 11 bases that match TRBD1. Germline CDR1 reads MDHEN; CDR2 reads SYDVKM. V was pared by 4 bases and J by 5 bases, with 3 bases of the junction left unmatched. The CDR3 contains 14 residues. DNA for the CDR3: TGTGCCAGCAGTTCAGGGACAGGGGGAACTGAAGCTTTCTTT. Translation: CASSSGTGGTEAFF.

The V call is TRBV18, the J call TRBJ1-1; 9 bases agree with TRBD1. This CDR3 is 14 amino acids long. V shed 5 bases and J 5 bases; nucleotides not matched to a gene: 6. The germline gives CDR1 KGHSH, CDR2 LQKENI. CDR3 sequence reads: CASSADRGWTEAFF. The CDR3 nucleotides are TGTGCCAGCTCAGCGGACAGGGGATGGACTGAAGCTTTCTTT.

The chain couples TRBV9 to TRBJ2-3, with 7 bases lining up with TRBD2. Looked up from germline, CDR1 is SGDLS and CDR2 is YYNGEE. This CDR3 has 16 residues. Trimming cost V 0 bases and J 2 bases; bases outside gene matches: 6. The CDR3 is CASSVGGGGVTDTQYF. DNA for the CDR3: TGTGCCAGCAGCGTAGGGGGCGGGGGAGTCACAGATACGCAGTATTTT. The entire variable domain, with the rest obtained from reference TRBV9 and TRBJ2-3, is as follows: DSGVTQTPKHLITATGQRVTLRCSPRSGDLSVYWYQQSLDQGLQFLIQYYNGEERAKGNILERFSAQQFPDLHSELNLSSLELGDSALYFCASSVGGGGVTDTQYFGPGTRLTVL.

The J gene is TRBJ1-2, the V gene TRBV30; D call uncertain. This CDR3 contains 13 residues. V lost 0 bases and J lost 8, with 13 bases in between. Germline CDR1 GTSNPN, CDR2 SVGIG (reference sequence). The DNA of the CDR3 is TGTGCCTGGAGTGTGTTGCCCGGTCGGGGCTACACCTTC. Its translation is CAWSVLPGRGYTF. The full variable domain, with the rest looked up from reference TRBV30 and TRBJ1-2, is SQTIHQWPATLVQPVGSPLSLECTVEGTSNPNLYWYRQAAGRGLQLLFYSVGIGQISSEVPQNLSASRPQDRQFILSSKKLLLSDSGFYLCAWSVLPGRGYTFGSGTRLTVV.

This clone was observed once. J is TRBJ1-1 and V is TRBV5-8; possibly TRBD1 for D (6 bases). In germline, CDR1 is SGHTS, CDR2 YDEGEE. V lost 2 bases and J lost 4, with 12 bases in between. The CDR3 totals 14 residues. The CDR3 DNA reads as TGTGCCAGCAGCTTAATCAGGGGCGGCACTGAAGCTTTCTTT. Encoded protein: CASSLIRGGTEAFF.

The chain recombines TRBV5-1 with TRBJ1-5, with a tentative D call TRBD1 (6 bases). The V gene's germline CDR1 is SGHRS and CDR2 YFSETQ. The length of the CDR3 is 14 residues. V lost 5 bases, J lost 8 bases, and 17 bases lay in between. This chain's CDR3 is CASRPGHPAEPQHF. The CDR3 nucleotides are TGCGCCAGCAGACCGGGACACCCGGCGGAGCCCCAGCATTTT.

The chain carries TRBV24-1 and TRBJ1-2, with D maybe TRBD1 (6 bases). This CDR3 has 14 amino acids. Germline V gene data show CDR1 as KGHDR and CDR2 as SFDVKD. The V end lost 3 bases, the J end lost 5 bases, and 12 bases lay between the germline ends. In DNA form, the CDR3 reads TGTGCCACCAGTGATGACGGAAGGGGGTATGGCTACACCTTC. It codes for CATSDDGRGYGYTF.

The chain recombines TRBV28 with TRBJ1-2; TRBD1 aligns across 7 bases. The CDR3 is 17 residues long. From germline, CDR1 is MDHEN and CDR2 SYDVKM. The J segment lost 1 base and the V segment lost 3 bases, leaving 11 bases of the junction unmatched. The DNA of the CDR3 is TGTGCCAGCAGTTTCATAAGAATTACAGGGGATAACTATGGCTACACCTTC. Protein sequence: CASSFIRITGDNYGYTF.

The CDR3: CASSLRGLRMNIQYF. The CDR3 DNA is TGTGCCAGCAGCTTGAGAGGGTTGAGAATGAACATTCAGTACTTC. V is TRBV5-6 and J is TRBJ2-4; D possibly corresponds to TRBD2 (5 bases). V lost 1 base to trimming and J lost 7 bases, with 15 bases between them. The CDR3 runs to 15 residues. Germline V gene data show CDR1 as SGHDT and CDR2 as YYEEEE.

In this sample, this clone turned up many times. J is TRBJ1-6 and V is TRBV25-1, with TRBD1 matching over 7 bases. With V trimmed by 3 bases and J by 5 bases, 7 bases remained unmatched. Germline assignment: CDR1 MGHDK and CDR2 SYGVNS. The CDR3 is 16 residues long. As DNA, the CDR3 is TGTGCCAGCAGTGACCGGAGGGACAGCAATAATTCACCCCTCCACTTT. It codes for CASSDRRDSNNSPLHF.

About this clone itself: One end of the junction varies from germline; a read error may be responsible. The J gene is TRBJ2-2, the V gene TRBV7-7; no definite D call. CDR3 size: 15 residues. Per the germline V gene, CDR1 is SSHAT and CDR2 is FNYEAQ (reference sequence). The CDR3 loop is CASSPGAGNTGELFF. CDR3 sequence (DNA): TGTGCTAGCAGCCCCGGCGCAGGGAACACCGGGGAGCTGTTTTTT.

The rearrangement links TRBV2 to TRBJ1-4, with D unresolved. The CDR3 is made up of 15 amino acids. Germline V gene lookup returns CDR1 SNHLY and CDR2 FYNNEI. The V gene lost 3 bases and the J gene lost 7 bases, with 15 bases spanning the gap. Written as DNA, the CDR3 is TGTGCCAGCAGTGAGGAAGACACTAGAGGTGAAAAACTGTTTTTT. Protein sequence: CASSEEDTRGEKLFF. The variable domain in full, with the rest retrieved from reference TRBV2 and TRBJ1-4, is EPEVTQTPSHQVTQMGQEVILRCVPISNHLYFYWYRQILGQKVEFLVSFYNNEISEKSEIFDDQFSVERPDGSNFTLKIRSTKLEDSAMYFCASSEEDTRGEKLFFGSGTQLSVL.

The table lists this clone with a few counts. The genes are TRBV24-1 and TRBJ2-1; perhaps TRBD1 as D (6 bases). This CDR3 contains 17 residues. Germline assignment: CDR1 KGHDR and CDR2 SFDVKD. The germline V and J ends were trimmed by 9 bases and 0 bases, with 20 bases remaining between them. For the CDR3, the DNA is TGTGCCACCGCCGGAGGACAGCGGAGCCTCTCCTACAATGAGCAGTTCTTC. It is translated as CATAGGQRSLSYNEQFF.

The V and J genes are TRBV30 and TRBJ1-3; 7 positions agree with TRBD1. V lost 3 bases and J lost 0; bases outside the gene matches: 17. CDR3 size: 19 residues. Germline lookup yields CDR1 GTSNPN and CDR2 SVGIG (reference sequence). The CDR3 nucleotides read TGTGCCTGGAGCTGGAAGGACAGGACTTACTCCCACTCTGGAAACACCATATATTTT. Its translation: CAWSWKDRTYSHSGNTIYF.

The rearrangement joins TRBV4-3 to TRBJ1-2; D remains ambiguous. Per the germline V gene, CDR1 is LGHNA and CDR2 is YSLEER. The CDR3 runs 13 residues. Trimming stripped 0 bases from V and 6 bases from J, with 8 bases between. The chain's CDR3 is CASSQDLGHGYTF. Written as DNA, the CDR3 is TGCGCCAGCAGCCAAGATCTTGGGCATGGCTACACCTTC.